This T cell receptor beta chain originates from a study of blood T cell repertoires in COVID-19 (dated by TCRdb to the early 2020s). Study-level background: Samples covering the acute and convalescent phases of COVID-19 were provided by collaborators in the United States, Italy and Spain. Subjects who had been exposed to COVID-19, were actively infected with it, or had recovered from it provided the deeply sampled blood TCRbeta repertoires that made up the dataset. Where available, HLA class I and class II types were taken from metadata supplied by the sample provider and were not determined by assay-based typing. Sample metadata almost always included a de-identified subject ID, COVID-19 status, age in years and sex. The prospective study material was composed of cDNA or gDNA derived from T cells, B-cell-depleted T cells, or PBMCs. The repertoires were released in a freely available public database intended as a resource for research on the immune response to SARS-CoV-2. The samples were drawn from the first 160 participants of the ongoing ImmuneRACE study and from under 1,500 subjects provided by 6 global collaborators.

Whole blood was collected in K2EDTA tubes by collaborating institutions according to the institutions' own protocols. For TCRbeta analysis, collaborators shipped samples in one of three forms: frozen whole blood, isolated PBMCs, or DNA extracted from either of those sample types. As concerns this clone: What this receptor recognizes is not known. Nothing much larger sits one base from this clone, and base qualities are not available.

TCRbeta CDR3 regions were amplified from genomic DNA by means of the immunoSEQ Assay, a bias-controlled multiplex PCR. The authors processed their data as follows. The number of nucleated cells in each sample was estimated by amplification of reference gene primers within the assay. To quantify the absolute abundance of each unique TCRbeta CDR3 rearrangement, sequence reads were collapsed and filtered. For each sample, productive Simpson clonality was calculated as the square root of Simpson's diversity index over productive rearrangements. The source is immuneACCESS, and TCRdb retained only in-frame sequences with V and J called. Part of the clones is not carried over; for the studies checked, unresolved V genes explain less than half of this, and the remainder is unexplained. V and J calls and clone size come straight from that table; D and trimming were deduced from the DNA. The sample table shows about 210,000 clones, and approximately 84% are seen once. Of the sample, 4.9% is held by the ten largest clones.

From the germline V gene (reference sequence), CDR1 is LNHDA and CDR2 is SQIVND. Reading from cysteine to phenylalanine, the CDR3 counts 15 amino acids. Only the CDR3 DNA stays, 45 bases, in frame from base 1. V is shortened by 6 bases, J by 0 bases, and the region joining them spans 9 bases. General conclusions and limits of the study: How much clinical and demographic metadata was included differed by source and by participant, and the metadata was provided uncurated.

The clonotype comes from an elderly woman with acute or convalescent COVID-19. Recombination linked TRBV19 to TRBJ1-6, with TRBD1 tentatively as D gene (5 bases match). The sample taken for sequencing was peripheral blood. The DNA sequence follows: TGTGCCAGTAGGACAGACAGCTCCTATAATTCACCCCTCCACTTT. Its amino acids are CASRTDSSYNSPLHF.